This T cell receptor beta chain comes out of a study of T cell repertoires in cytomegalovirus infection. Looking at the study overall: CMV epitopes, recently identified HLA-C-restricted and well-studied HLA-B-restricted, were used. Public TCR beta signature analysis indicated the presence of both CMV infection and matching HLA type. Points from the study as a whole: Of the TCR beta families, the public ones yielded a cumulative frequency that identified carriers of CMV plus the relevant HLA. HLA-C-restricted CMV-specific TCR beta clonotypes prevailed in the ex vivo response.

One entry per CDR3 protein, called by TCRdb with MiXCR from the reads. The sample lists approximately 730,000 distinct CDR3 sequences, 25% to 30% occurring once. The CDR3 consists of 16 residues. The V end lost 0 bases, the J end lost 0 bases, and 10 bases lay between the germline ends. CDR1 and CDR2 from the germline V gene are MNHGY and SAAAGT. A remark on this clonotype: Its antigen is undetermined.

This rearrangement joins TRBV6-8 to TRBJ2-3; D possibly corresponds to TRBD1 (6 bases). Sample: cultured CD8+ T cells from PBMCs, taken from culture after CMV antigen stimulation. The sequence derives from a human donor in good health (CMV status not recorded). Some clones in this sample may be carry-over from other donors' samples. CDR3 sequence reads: CASSYSKGGSTDTQYF. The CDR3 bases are TGTGCCAGCAGTTACTCTAAAGGGGGTAGCACAGATACGCAGTATTTT.